The rows below give T cell receptor beta chains drawn from one sample of a study of beta chain features in type 1 diabetes. Produced via immunoSEQ multiplex PCR; TCRdb's table is partial and in-frame only. Here the sample spans 300,000 to 450,000 clones, about 20% being singletons. The sample taken for sequencing was naive CD4+ T cells from blood. Receptor source: a woman aged 18-29 years in good health. Both conserved end residues are part of each CDR3. D genes are given only for firm matches. Size is omitted from some rows. Given values are once, few, many or a class for expanded clones.

>TRBV30|TRBJ1-2|few|NA
CAVTRGGWYGYTF
TGTGCCGTCACTCGGGGGGGCTGGTATGGCTACACCTTC
>TRBV15|TRBJ1-2|NA|NA
CATSREGRNYGYTF
TGTGCCACCAGCAGAGAGGGCAGAAACTATGGCTACACCTTC
>TRBV9|TRBJ1-2|NA|TRBD1
CASSSKGQGNYGYTF
TGTGCCAGCAGCTCGAAGGGACAGGGGAATTATGGCTACACCTTC
>TRBV5-1|TRBJ1-2|NA|NA
CASTTGFDGYTF
TGCGCCAGCACTACAGGGTTCGATGGCTACACCTTC
>TRBV6-5|TRBJ1-1|few|NA
CASSGKRTEAFF
TGTGCCAGCAGTGGAAAGCGGACTGAAGCTTTCTTT
>TRBV9|TRBJ1-2|NA|TRBD1
CASSALSGGSYGYTF
TGTGCCAGCAGCGCCCTTTCAGGGGGCAGCTATGGCTACACCTTC
>TRBV19|TRBJ2-5|NA|TRBD2
CASSGVEETQYF
TGTGCCAGCAGCGGGGTAGAAGAGACCCAGTACTTC
>TRBV2|TRBJ2-3|few|NA
CASSGHYTDTQYF
TGTGCCAGCAGTGGGCACTATACAGATACGCAGTATTTT
>TRBV7-6|TRBJ2-7|NA|TRBD1
CASSTGTGSYQQYF
TGTGCCAGCAGCACCGGGACAGGGTCATACCAGCAGTACTTC
>TRBV7-8|TRBJ2-5|NA|NA
CASSPLVRESQETQYF
TGTGCCAGCAGCCCCCTTGTTCGGGAGTCCCAAGAGACCCAGTACTTC
>TRBV6-5|TRBJ1-3|NA|TRBD1
CASRGTGGNTIYF
TGTGCCAGCAGGGGGACAGGGGGAAACACCATATATTTT
>TRBV2|TRBJ2-1|few|NA
CASIQTSRYNEQFF
TGTGCCAGCATCCAGACTAGTCGTTACAATGAGCAGTTCTTC
>TRBV19|TRBJ2-7|few|NA
CASSASAGPYEQYF
TGTGCCAGTAGTGCCTCGGCAGGCCCCTACGAGCAGTACTTC
>TRBV4-1|TRBJ2-7|NA|TRBD1
CASSQASTGFNTYEQYF
TGCGCCAGCAGCCAAGCCTCGACAGGGTTCAATACCTACGAGCAGTACTTC
>TRBV29-1|TRBJ2-5|few|NA
CSVGPRDGQETQYF
TGCAGCGTTGGGCCGCGGGACGGACAAGAGACCCAGTACTTC
>TRBV7-9|TRBJ2-1|NA|TRBD1
CASRGRGREQFF
TGTGCCAGCAGAGGCAGGGGGCGCGAACAGTTCTTC
>TRBV6-5|TRBJ2-7|NA|TRBD1
CASSRDRKVYEQYF
TGTGCCAGCAGTCGGGACAGAAAAGTCTACGAGCAGTACTTC
>TRBV14|TRBJ2-7|NA|NA
CASSRLTGEREQYF
TGTGCCAGCAGCCGATTAACGGGAGAAAGGGAGCAGTACTTC
>TRBV7-9|TRBJ1-2|NA|NA
CASSINMRAGDYGYTF
TGTGCCAGCAGCATCAACATGAGGGCAGGCGACTATGGCTACACCTTC
>TRBV9|TRBJ1-2|NA|TRBD1
CASSVNRRDSYGYTF
TGTGCCAGCAGCGTAAACCGTCGGGACAGCTATGGCTACACCTTC
>TRBV29-1|TRBJ1-2|few|NA
CSVQRPGGYTF
TGCAGCGTCCAAAGACCGGGAGGCTACACCTTC
>TRBV30|TRBJ2-7|NA|NA
CAWSNRDEQYF
TGTGCCTGGAGTAACAGGGACGAGCAGTACTTC
>TRBV29-1|TRBJ2-1|few|NA
CSVSLADNEQFF
TGCAGCGTTTCCCTAGCCGACAATGAGCAGTTCTTC
>TRBV2|TRBJ2-5|NA|NA
CASSDRTAQETQYF
TGTGCCAGCAGTGATCGGACAGCTCAAGAGACCCAGTACTTC
>TRBV21-1|TRBJ2-7|NA|NA
CAIPTGVAYEQYF
TGTGCCATCCCGACAGGGGTTGCCTACGAGCAGTACTTC
>TRBV29-1|TRBJ2-6|NA|NA
CSVATPGGANVLTF
TGCAGCGTTGCCACGCCAGGAGGGGCCAACGTCCTGACTTTC
>TRBV28|TRBJ1-4|NA|TRBD1
CASSSPPGQGVEKLFF
TGTGCCAGCAGTTCACCGCCAGGACAGGGAGTTGAAAAACTGTTTTTT
>TRBV2|TRBJ2-4|NA|NA
CASYGAKNIQYF
TGTGCCAGCTACGGTGCCAAAAACATTCAGTACTTC
>TRBV7-7|TRBJ2-5|NA|NA
CASSSDSQETQYF
TGTGCTAGCAGCTCCGACTCCCAAGAGACCCAGTACTTC
>TRBV23-1|TRBJ2-2|NA|NA
CASSQWRRTLAGELFF
TGCGCCAGCAGTCAATGGCGCCGGACTTTGGCCGGGGAGCTGTTTTTT
>TRBV7-3|TRBJ2-7|NA|NA
CASSLPGDSYEQYF
TGTGCCAGCAGCCTACCCGGGGATTCCTACGAGCAGTACTTC
>TRBV7-3|TRBJ2-1|few|TRBD2
CASSSREAQLNEQFF
TGTGCCAGCAGCTCGCGGGAGGCCCAACTCAATGAGCAGTTCTTC
>TRBV2|TRBJ2-2|few|NA
CASSELGPGELFF
TGTGCCAGCAGTGAATTGGGGCCCGGGGAGCTGTTTTTT
>TRBV11-1|TRBJ1-2|NA|TRBD1
CASTGQGDYGYTF
TGTGCCAGCACCGGACAGGGTGACTATGGCTACACCTTC
>TRBV5-1|TRBJ2-5|few|TRBD1
CASSLGQGQETQYF
TGCGCCAGCAGCTTGGGACAGGGCCAAGAGACCCAGTACTTC
>TRBV25-1|TRBJ1-2|few|NA
CASSDSQGNYGYTF
TGTGCCAGCAGTGATAGCCAGGGGAACTATGGCTACACCTTC